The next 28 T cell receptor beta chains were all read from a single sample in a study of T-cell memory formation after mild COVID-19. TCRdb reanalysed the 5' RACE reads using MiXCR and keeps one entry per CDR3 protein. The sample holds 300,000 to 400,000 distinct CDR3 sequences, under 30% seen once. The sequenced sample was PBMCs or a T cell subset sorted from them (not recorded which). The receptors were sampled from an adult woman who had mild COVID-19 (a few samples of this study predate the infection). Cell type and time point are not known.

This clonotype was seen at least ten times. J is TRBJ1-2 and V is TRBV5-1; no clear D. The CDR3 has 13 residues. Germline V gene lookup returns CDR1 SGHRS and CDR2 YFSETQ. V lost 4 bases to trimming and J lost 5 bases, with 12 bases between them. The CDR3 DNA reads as TGCGCCAGCAGCGCAGGAAGGAATTATGGCTACACCTTC. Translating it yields CASSAGRNYGYTF. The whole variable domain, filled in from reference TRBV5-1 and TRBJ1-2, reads KAGVTQTPRYLIKTRGQQVTLSCSPISGHRSVSWYQQTPGQGLQFLFEYFSETQRNKGNFPGRFSGRQFSNSRSEMNVSTLELGDSALYLCASSAGRNYGYTFGSGTRLTVV.

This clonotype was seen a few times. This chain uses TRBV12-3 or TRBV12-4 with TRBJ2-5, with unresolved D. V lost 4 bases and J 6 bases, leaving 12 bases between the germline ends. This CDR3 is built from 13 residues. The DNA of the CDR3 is TGTGCCAGCAGTTCTTACGCACGAAAGACCCAGTACTTC. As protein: CASSSYARKTQYF.

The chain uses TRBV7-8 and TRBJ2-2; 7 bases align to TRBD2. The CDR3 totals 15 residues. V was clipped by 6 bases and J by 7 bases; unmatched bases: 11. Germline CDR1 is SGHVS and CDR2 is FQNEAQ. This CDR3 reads CASRGEGSGIGELFF. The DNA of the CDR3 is TGTGCCAGCAGGGGGGAGGGCTCTGGGATCGGGGAGCTGTTTTTT.

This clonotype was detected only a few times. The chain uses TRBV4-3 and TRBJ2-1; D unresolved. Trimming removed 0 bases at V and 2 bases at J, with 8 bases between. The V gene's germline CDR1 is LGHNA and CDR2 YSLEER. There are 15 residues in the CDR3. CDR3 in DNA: TGCGCCAGCAGCCAAGATAGACGGACCTACAATGAGCAGTTCTTC. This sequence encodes CASSQDRRTYNEQFF.

CDR3 bases: TGTGCCAGCAGCCCGATTAGGACTAGCGGGAAGAGCTCCTACGAGCAGTACTTC. This gives the protein CASSPIRTSGKSSYEQYF. The chain uses TRBV7-9 and TRBJ2-7, with 12 bases aligning to TRBD2. Germline CDR1 and CDR2: SEHNR and FQNEAQ (reference sequence). The CDR3 has 18 residues. V shed 5 bases and J 0 bases; nucleotides not matched to a gene: 11.

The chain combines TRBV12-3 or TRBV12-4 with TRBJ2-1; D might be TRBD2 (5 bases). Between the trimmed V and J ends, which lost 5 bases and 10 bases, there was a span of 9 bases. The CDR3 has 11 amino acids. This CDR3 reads CASSTGGEQFF. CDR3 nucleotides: TGTGCCAGCAGTACTGGAGGAGAGCAGTTCTTC.

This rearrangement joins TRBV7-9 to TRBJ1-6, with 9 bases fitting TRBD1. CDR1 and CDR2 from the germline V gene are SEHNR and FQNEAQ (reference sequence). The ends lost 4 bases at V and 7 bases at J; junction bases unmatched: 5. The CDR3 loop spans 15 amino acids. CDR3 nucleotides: TGTGCCAGCAGCTCGGGGGACAGGGAGAATTCACCCCTCCACTTT. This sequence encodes CASSSGDRENSPLHF.

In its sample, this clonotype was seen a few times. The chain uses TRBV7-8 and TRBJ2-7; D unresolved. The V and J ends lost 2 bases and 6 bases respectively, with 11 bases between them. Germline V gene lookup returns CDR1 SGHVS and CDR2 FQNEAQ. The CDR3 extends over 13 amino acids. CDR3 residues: CASSLQAPGEQYF. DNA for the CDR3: TGTGCCAGCAGCTTACAGGCCCCTGGCGAGCAGTACTTC.

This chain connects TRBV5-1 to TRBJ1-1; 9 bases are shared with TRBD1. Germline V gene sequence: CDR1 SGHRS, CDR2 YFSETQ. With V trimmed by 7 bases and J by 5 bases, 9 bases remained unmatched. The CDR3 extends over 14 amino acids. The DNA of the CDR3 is TGCGCCAGCTTCCACGGACAGGGGCAAACTGAAGCTTTCTTT. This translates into CASFHGQGQTEAFF. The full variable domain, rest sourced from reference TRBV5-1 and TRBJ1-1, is KAGVTQTPRYLIKTRGQQVTLSCSPISGHRSVSWYQQTPGQGLQFLFEYFSETQRNKGNFPGRFSGRQFSNSRSEMNVSTLELGDSALYLCASFHGQGQTEAFFGQGTRLTVV.

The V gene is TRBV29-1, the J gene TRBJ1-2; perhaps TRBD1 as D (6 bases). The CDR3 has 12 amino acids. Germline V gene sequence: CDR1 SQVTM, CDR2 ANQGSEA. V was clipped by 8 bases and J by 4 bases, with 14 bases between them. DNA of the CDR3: TGCAGCACTTCAGGGGCTACCTATGGCTACACCTTC. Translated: CSTSGATYGYTF.

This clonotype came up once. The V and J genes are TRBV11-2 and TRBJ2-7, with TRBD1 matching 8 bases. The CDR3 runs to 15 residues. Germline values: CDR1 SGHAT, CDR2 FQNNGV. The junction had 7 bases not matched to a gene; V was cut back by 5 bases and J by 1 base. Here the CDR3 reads CASSRDRIGSYEQYF. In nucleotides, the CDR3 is TGTGCCAGCAGCCGGGACAGGATTGGATCCTACGAGCAGTACTTC. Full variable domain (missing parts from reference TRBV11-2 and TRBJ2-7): EAGVAQSPRYKIIEKRQSVAFWCNPISGHATLYWYQQILGQGPKLLIQFQNNGVVDDSQLPKDRFSAERLKGVDSTLKIQPAKLEDSAVYLCASSRDRIGSYEQYFGPGTRLTVT.

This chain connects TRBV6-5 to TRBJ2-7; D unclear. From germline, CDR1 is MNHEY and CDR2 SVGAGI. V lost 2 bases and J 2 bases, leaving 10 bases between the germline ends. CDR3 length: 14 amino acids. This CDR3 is CASSYQAGTYEQYF. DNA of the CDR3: TGTGCCAGCAGTTACCAAGCAGGAACCTACGAGCAGTACTTC.

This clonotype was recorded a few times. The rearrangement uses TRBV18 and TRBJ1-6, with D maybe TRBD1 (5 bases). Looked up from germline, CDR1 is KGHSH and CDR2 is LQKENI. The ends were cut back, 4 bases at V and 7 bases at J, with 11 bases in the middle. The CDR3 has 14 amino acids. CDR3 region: CASSRGEGNSPLHF. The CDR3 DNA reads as TGTGCCAGCTCACGAGGGGAAGGGAATTCACCCCTCCACTTT.

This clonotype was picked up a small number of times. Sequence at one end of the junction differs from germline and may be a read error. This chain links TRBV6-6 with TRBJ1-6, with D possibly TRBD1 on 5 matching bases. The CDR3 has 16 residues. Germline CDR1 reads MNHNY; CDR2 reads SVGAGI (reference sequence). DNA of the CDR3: TGTGCCAGCAGTTACTCGAGGCAGGGTTATATTTCACCCCTCCACTTT. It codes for CASSYSRQGYISPLHF.

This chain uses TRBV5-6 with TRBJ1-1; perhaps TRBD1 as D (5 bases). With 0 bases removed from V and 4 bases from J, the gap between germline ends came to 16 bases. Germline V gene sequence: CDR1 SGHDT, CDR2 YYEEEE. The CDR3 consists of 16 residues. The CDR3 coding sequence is TGTGCCAGCAGCTTGGCCGGATGGTCGGGGGGCACTGAAGCTTTCTTT. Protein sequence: CASSLAGWSGGTEAFF.

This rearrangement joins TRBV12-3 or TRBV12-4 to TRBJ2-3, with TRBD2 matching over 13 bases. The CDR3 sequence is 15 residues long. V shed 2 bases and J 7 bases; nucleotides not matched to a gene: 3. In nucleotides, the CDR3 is TGTGCCAGCAGTTTAATGGGACTAGCGGGGTATACGCAGTATTTT. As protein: CASSLMGLAGYTQYF.

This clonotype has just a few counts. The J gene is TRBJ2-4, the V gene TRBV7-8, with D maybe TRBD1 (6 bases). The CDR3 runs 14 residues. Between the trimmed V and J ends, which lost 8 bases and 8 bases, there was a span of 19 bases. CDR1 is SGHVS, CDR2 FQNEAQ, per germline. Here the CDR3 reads CASVWGLDRHIQYF. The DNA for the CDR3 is TGTGCCAGCGTTTGGGGGCTCGATCGCCACATTCAGTACTTC.

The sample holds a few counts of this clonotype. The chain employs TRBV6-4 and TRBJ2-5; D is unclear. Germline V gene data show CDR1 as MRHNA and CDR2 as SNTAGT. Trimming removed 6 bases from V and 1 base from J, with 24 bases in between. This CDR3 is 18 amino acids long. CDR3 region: CASSRPQQADPFQETQYF. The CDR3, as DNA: TGTGCCAGCAGCCGACCCCAGCAGGCGGATCCATTCCAAGAGACCCAGTACTTC.

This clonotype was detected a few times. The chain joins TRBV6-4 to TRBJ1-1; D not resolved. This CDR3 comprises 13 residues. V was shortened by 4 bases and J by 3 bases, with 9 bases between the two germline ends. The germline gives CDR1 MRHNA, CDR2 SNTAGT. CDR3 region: CASSVRRDTEAFF. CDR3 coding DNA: TGTGCCAGCAGTGTCAGGAGGGACACTGAAGCTTTCTTT.

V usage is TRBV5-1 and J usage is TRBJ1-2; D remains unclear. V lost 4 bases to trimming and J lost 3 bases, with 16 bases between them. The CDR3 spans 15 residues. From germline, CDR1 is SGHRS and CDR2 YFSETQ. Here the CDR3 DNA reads TGCGCCAGCAGCCCTTGGGCCACCGCGGACTATGGCTACACCTTC. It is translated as CASSPWATADYGYTF.

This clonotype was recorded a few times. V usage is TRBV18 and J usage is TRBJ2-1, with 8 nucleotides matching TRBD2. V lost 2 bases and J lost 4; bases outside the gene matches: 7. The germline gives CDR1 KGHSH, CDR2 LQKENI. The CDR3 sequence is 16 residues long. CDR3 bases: TGTGCCAGCTCACCAGGGACTAGTAGTGTATACAATGAGCAGTTCTTC. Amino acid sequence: CASSPGTSSVYNEQFF.

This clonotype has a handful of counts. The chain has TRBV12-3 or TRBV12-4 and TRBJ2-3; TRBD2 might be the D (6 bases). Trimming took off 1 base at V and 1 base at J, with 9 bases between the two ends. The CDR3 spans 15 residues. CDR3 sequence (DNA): TGTGCCAGCAGTTTAGACGGGGGTCGCACAGATACGCAGTATTTT. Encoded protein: CASSLDGGRTDTQYF.

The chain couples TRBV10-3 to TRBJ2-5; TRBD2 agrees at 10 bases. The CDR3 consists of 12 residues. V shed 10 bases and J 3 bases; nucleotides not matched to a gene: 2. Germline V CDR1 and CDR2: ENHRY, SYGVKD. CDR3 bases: TGTGCCACAGGACTAGCGGAAGAGACCCAGTACTTC. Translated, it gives CATGLAEETQYF.

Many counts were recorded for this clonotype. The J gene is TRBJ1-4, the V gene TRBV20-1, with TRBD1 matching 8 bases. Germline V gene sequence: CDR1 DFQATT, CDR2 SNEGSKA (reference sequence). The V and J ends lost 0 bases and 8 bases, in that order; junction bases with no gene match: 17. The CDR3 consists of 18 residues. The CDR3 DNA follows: TGCAGTGCTAGAGATCGGGGACAGGCTCGCCGTGGAGGAGAAAAACTGTTTTTT. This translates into CSARDRGQARRGGEKLFF.

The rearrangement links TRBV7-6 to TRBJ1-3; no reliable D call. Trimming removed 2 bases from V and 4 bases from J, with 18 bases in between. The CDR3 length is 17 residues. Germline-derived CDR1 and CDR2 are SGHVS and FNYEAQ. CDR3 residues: CASSLSPAGGGGNTIYF. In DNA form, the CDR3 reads TGTGCCAGCAGCTTAAGTCCCGCGGGAGGTGGAGGAAACACCATATATTTT.

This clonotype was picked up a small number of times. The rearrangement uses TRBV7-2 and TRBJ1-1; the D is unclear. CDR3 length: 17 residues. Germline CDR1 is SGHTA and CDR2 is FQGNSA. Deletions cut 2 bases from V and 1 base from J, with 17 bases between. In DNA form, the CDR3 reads TGTGCCAGCAGCTTATCCTGGCAAGGGCGTCCGAACACTGAAGCTTTCTTT. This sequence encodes CASSLSWQGRPNTEAFF.

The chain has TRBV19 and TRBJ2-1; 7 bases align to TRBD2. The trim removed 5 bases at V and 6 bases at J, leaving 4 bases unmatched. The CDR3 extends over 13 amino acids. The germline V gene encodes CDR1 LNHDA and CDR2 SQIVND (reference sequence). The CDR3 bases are TGTGCCAGTAGTGCACTAGCGTCCAATGAGCAGTTCTTC. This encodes CASSALASNEQFF. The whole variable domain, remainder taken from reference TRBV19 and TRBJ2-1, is DGGITQSPKYLFRKEGQNVTLSCEQNLNHDAMYWYRQDPGQGLRLIYYSQIVNDFQKGDIAEGYSVSREKKESFPLTVTSAQKNPTAFYLCASSALASNEQFFGPGTRLTVL.

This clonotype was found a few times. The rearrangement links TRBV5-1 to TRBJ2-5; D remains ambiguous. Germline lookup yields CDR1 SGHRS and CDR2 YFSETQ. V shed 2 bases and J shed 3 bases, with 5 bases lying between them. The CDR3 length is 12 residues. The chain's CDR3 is CASSLTKETQYF. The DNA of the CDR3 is TGCGCCAGCAGCTTAACGAAAGAGACCCAGTACTTC.